This TCR beta chain stems from a study of blood T cell repertoires in COVID-19. This clone appeared once. Donors were grouped by their self-reported clinical history. In germline, CDR1 is MDHEN, CDR2 SYDVKM. The V segment lost 5 bases and the J segment 8 bases; nucleotides outside the gene matches: 7. The CDR3 length is 13 residues. This table comes from immunoSEQ multiplex PCR, and its TCRdb copy is limited to in-frame clones, with some not included. The table lists 350,000 or so clones, roughly 87% of them singletons, with approximately 0.99% in the top ten. The specimen was PBMCs or T cells enriched from blood (not recorded which). This rearrangement joins TRBV28 to TRBJ1-2, with 8 bases identical to TRBD1. This receptor was obtained from a woman younger than 45 who had recovered from COVID-19. CDR3 DNA sequence: TGTGCCAGCAGTGATCAGGGGGCGCTAGGCTACACCTTC. Translating gives CASSDQGALGYTF.